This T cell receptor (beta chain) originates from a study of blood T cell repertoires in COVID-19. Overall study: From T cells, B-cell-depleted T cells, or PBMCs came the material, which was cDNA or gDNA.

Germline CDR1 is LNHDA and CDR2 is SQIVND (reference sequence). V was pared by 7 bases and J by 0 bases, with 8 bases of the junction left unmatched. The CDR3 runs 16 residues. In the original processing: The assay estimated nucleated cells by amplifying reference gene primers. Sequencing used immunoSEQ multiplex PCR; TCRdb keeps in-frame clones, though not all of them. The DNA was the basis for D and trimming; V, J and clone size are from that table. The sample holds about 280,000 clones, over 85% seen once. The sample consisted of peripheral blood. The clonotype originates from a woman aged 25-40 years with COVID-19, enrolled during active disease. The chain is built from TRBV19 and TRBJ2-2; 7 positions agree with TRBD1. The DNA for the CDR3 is TGTGCCAGTATGCCGAGGCAGGGGGCGAACACCGGGGAGCTGTTTTTT. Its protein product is CASMPRQGANTGELFF. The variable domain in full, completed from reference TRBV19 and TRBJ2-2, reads DGGITQSPKYLFRKEGQNVTLSCEQNLNHDAMYWYRQDPGQGLRLIYYSQIVNDFQKGDIAEGYSVSREKKESFPLTVTSAQKNPTAFYLCASMPRQGANTGELFFGEGSRLTVL.